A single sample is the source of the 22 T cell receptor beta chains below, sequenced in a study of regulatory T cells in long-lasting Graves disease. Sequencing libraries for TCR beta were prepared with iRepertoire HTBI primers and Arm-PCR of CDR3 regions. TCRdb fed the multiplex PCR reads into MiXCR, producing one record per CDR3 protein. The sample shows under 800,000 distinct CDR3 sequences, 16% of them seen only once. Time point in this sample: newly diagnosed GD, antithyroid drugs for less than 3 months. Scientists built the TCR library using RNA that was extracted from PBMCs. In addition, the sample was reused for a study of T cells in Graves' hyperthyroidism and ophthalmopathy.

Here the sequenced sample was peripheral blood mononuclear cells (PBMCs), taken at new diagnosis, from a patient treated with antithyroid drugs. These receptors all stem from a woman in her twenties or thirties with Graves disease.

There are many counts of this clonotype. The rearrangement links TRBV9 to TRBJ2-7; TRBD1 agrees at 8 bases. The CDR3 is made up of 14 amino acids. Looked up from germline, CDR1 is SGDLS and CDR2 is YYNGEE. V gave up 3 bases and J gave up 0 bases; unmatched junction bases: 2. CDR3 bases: TGTGCCAGCAGCGAGGGGACAGGCTCCTACGAGCAGTACTTC. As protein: CASSEGTGSYEQYF.

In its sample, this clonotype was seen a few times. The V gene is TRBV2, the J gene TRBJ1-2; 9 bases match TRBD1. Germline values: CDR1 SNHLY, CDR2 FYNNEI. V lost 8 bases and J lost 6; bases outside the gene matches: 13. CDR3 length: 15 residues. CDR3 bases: TGTGCCAGCCATTCAGGACCGGGACAGGGTAATGGCTACACCTTC. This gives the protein CASHSGPGQGNGYTF.

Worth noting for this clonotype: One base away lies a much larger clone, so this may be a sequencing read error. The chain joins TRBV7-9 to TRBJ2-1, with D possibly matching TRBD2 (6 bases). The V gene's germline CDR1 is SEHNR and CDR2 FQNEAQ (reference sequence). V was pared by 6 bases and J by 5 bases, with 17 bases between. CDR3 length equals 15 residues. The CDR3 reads CASRKTGVRHNEQFF. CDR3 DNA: TGTGCCAGCAGGAAAACGGGGGTTAGGCACAATGAGCAGTTCTTC.

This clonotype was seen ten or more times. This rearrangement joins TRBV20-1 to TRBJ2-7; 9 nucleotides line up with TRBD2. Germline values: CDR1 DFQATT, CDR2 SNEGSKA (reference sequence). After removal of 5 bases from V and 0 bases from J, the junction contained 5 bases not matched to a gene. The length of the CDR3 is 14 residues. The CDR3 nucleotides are TGCAGTGCTTGGTCGCGGGGGGGCTCCTACGAGCAGTACTTC. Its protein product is CSAWSRGGSYEQYF.

The CDR3 DNA reads as TGCAGTGCTAGTGGCGGGATAATGGGGGAGCAGTACTTC. This translates into CSASGGIMGEQYF. V usage is TRBV20-1 and J usage is TRBJ2-7; tentative D call: TRBD2 (6 bases). V was shortened by 3 bases and J by 7 bases, with 16 bases between the two germline ends. The CDR3 has 13 residues. Germline V lookup: CDR1 DFQATT, CDR2 SNEGSKA (reference sequence).

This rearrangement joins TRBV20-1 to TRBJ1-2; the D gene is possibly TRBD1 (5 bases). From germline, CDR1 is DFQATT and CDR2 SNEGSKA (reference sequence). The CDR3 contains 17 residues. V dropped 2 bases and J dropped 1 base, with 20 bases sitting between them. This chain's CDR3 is CSARQTRIRDDNYGYTF. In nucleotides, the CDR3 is TGCAGTGCTAGACAAACTAGAATCCGGGACGATAACTATGGCTACACCTTC.

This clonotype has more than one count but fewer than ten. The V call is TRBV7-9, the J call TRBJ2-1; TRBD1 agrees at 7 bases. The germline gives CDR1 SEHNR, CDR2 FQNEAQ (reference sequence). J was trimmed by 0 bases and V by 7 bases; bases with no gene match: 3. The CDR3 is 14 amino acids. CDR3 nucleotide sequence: TGTGCCAGCACGGCAGGGGGCTCCTACAATGAGCAGTTCTTC. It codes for CASTAGGSYNEQFF.

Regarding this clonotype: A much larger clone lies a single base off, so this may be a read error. CDR3 loop: CASSSEAVGPYEQFF. The CDR3 nucleotides read TGTGCCAGCAGCTCTGAGGCGGTAGGGCCCTATGAGCAGTTCTTC. This chain uses TRBV7-3 with TRBJ2-1; D call uncertain. The CDR3 runs 15 residues. Germline CDR1 is SGHTA and CDR2 is FQGTGA. V was shortened by 4 bases and J by 8 bases, with 18 bases between the two germline ends.

The CDR3 protein is CASSLRGAKNIQYF. In DNA form, the CDR3 reads TGTGCCAGCAGCTTGCGGGGGGCCAAAAACATTCAGTACTTC. V gene TRBV5-4 combines with J gene TRBJ2-4; TRBD2 might be the D (6 bases). The CDR3 is made up of 14 amino acids. Trimming shortened V by 1 base and J by 1 base, and 6 bases separated the two germline ends. Germline V gene lookup returns CDR1 SGHNT and CDR2 YYREEE (reference sequence). The full variable domain, rest sourced from reference TRBV5-4 and TRBJ2-4, is ETGVTQSPTHLIKTRGQQVTLRCSSQSGHNTVSWYQQALGQGPQFIFQYYREEENGRGNFPPRFSGLQFPNYSSELNVNALELDDSALYLCASSLRGAKNIQYFGAGTRLSVL.

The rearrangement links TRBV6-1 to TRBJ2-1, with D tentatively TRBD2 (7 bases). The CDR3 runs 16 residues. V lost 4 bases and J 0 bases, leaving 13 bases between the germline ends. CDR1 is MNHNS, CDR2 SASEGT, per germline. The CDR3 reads CASSGGGRVSYNEQFF. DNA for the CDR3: TGTGCCAGCAGTGGGGGGGGGCGGGTCTCCTACAATGAGCAGTTCTTC.

The CDR3 bases are TGTGCCAGTAGTAGGGGCATCTACATCGGGGAGCTGTTTTTT. It is translated as CASSRGIYIGELFF. The chain links TRBV19 to TRBJ2-2; a possible D gene is TRBD1 (5 bases). Germline-derived CDR1 and CDR2 are LNHDA and SQIVND (reference sequence). The length of the CDR3 is 14 residues. V dropped 4 bases and J dropped 7 bases, with 13 bases sitting between them.

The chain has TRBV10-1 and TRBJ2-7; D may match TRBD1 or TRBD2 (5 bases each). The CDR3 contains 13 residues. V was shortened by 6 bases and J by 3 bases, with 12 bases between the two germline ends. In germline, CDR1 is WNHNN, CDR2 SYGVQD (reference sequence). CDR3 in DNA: TGCGCCAGCAGCCTCCGGGACGGCTACGAGCAGTACTTC. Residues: CASSLRDGYEQYF.

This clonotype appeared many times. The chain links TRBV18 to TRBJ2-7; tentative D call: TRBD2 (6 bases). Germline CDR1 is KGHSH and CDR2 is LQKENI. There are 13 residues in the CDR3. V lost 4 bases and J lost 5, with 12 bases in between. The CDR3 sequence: CASSQRRDHEQYF. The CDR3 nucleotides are TGTGCCAGCTCACAGAGGAGGGACCACGAGCAGTACTTC.

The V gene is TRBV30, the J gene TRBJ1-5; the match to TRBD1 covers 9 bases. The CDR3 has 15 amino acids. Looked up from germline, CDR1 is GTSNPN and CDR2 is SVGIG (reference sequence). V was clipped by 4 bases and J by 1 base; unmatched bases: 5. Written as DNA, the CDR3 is TGTGCCTGGAACCCGGGACAGGGAAGCAATCAGCCCCAGCATTTT. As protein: CAWNPGQGSNQPQHF.

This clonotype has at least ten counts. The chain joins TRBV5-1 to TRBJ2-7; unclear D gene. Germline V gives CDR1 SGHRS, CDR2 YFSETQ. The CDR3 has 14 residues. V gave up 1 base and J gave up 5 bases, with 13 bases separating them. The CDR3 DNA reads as TGCGCCAGCAGCTTGCAGGTGGGCTCAGACGAGCAGTACTTC. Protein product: CASSLQVGSDEQYF.

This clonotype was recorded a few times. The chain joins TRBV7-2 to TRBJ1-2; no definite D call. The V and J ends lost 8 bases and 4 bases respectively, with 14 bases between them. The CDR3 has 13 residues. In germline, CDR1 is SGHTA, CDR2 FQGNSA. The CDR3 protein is CASSLGVRYGYTF. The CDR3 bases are TGTGCCAGCTCCTTGGGCGTTCGCTATGGCTACACCTTC.

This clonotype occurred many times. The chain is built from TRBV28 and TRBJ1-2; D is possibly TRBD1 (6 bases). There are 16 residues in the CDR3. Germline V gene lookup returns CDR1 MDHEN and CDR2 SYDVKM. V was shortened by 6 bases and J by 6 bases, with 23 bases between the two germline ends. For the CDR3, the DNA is TGTGCCAGCAGCCTTATCCGGGACACGGGTCGGAATGGCTACACCTTC. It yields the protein CASSLIRDTGRNGYTF.

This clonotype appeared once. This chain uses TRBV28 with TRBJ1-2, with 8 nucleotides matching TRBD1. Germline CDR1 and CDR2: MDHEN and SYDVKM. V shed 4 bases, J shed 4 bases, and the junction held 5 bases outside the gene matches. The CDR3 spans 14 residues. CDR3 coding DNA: TGTGCCAGCAGTTCCCACGACAGGGGCTATGGCTACACCTTC. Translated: CASSSHDRGYGYTF.

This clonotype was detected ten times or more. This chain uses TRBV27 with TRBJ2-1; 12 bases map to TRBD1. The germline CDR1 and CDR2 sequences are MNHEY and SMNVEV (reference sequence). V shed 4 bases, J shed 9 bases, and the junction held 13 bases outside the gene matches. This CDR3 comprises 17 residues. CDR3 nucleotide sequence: TGTGCCAGCAGTTCCGGGACAGGGGGCGGTTTCATCGGTGAGCAGTTCTTC. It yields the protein CASSSGTGGGFIGEQFF.

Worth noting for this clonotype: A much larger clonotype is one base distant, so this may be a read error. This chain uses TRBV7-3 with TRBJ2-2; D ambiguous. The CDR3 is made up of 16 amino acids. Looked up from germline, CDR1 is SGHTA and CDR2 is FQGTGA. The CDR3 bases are TGTACCAGCAGCTTAATGGCTACCCTCGACACCGGGGAGCTGTTTTTT. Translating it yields CTSSLMATLDTGELFF.

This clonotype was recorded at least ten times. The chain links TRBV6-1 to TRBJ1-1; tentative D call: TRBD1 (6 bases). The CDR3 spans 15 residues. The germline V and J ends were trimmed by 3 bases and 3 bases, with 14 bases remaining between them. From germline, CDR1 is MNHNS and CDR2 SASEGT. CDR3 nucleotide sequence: TGTGCCAGCAGTGACGGGACACACCTATACACTGAAGCTTTCTTT. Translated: CASSDGTHLYTEAFF.

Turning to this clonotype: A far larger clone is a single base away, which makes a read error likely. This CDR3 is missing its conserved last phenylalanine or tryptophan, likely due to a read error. Here the CDR3 reads CASSEGAVETQYL. CDR3 sequence (DNA): TGTGCCAGCAGCGAGGGGGCCGTGGAGACCCAGTACCTC. The chain recombines TRBV2 with TRBJ2-1; 7 bases line up with TRBD1. The DNA end favors TRBJ2-5, so the J call may be wrong. The CDR3 runs to 13 residues. The germline V gene has CDR1 SNHLY and CDR2 FYNNEI.